This T cell receptor (beta chain) was captured by sequencing in a study of regulatory T cells in long-lasting Graves disease. Concerning this clonotype: A much larger clone is a single base away; this may be a read error.

The germline V and J ends were trimmed by 0 bases and 11 bases, with 8 bases remaining between them. Germline V gene lookup returns CDR1 SNHLY and CDR2 FYNNEI. The CDR3 runs 13 residues. With iRepertoire HTBI primers and Arm-PCR of CDR3 regions, TCR beta libraries were built. TCRdb reanalysed the multiplex PCR reads using MiXCR and keeps one entry per CDR3 protein. In the table there are approximately 350,000 distinct CDR3 sequences, 16% of which are singletons. As for time point: newly diagnosed GD, antithyroid drugs for less than 3 months. From PBMCs, RNA was extracted and then used to make the TCR library. This same sample was also part of a study on T cells in Graves' hyperthyroidism and ophthalmopathy. From that second work: Stable Graves' hyperthyroidism denoted no ophthalmopathy progression over 18 months.

The sample here was peripheral blood mononuclear cells (PBMCs), taken at new diagnosis, from a patient treated with antithyroid drugs. The chain employs TRBV2 and TRBJ1-6; D unclear. The source of this sequence is a man aged 40-49 years with Graves disease. The CDR3 sequence: CASSEATGTPLHF. The CDR3, as DNA: TGTGCCAGCAGTGAAGCTACGGGGACACCCCTCCACTTT.